This entry is about one TCR beta chain. Its antigen is still unknown. Base qualities are not provided; no much larger clone lies one nucleotide away. These data originate in a study of blood T cells in healthy people across ages (dated by TCRdb to the mid-2010s). The study in broad terms: In model experiments, roughly one uniquely barcoded TCR beta cDNA molecule per two T cells was captured by template switching. To track age-related changes in TCR beta repertoire diversity, the study relied on deep sequencing normalized with unique cDNA molecular identifiers. Donors were grouped into four age groups: young (average roughly 16 years), middle-aged (roughly 38), aged (around 66) and long-lived (approximately 75). To avoid experimental bias, donors of different ages were spread randomly across the sequencing lanes. For two donors (one aged 18 to 30 and one aged 80 or older), the study analyzed two additional independent replicas of 1 million unique cDNA reads from the same blood draw.

From its cysteine to its phenylalanine, the CDR3 spans 14 amino acids. This entry keeps only the CDR3 DNA: 42 bases, framed from base 1. The germline V gene specifies SQVTM as CDR1 and ANQGSEA as CDR2. Trimming accounts for 7 bases at V and 4 bases at J, while the number of junction bases matched to no gene is 6. General findings and caveats noted by the study authors: Bulk unsorted PBMC profiling prevented conclusive comparison of naive and antigen-experienced compartments. As age increased, observed TCR beta diversity per million T cells dropped in a roughly linear way, and a significant reduction was already evident by age 40. Estimates of total diversity based on one million sequenced T cells were considered lower bounds and underestimates. The percentage of naive T cells measured by flow cytometry correlated strongly with observed TCR beta diversity. The long-lived group showed more naive CD4+ T cells, fewer expanded clones and increased TCR diversity than the aged group, suggesting age selection. Because donor CMV infection status was unknown, age-related changes in expanded clonotypes were potentially confounded.

Libraries came from 5' RACE. The run used an Illumina HiSeq 2500. A second 7 to 11 cycle PCR used a sample-barcoded 5' primer and a J-beta primer mix. Each TCR beta cDNA molecule received a unique molecular identifier from a template-switch 5' adaptor carrying 12 random nucleotides. At least 2.5 million CDR3-containing paired-end reads were obtained from each sample. The Mint cDNA synthesis kit, primed by a TRBC-specific oligonucleotide, was used to synthesize first-strand cDNA from all RNA. After uracil-DNA glycosylase treatment, a first 18-cycle PCR used universal primers M1SS and BC2_uni_R on all cDNA. The published analysis was carried out like this. For normalization, 1 million high-quality reads were randomly selected from each sample, with every read carrying a distinct molecular identifier. Instead of being binned into consensus sequences, reads that shared molecular identifiers were thrown out. MiTCR, set to a Q25 quality threshold and the strictest error-elimination algorithm, was used for CDR3 identification, clonotype clustering and error correction. Lower-bound total TCR beta diversity was estimated with a nonparametric unseen species model using Euler transformation. The raw public data were reprocessed by TCRdb itself: fastp quality trimming at Q25, MiXCR clonotype calling, in-frame beta chains only. Rows with one shared CDR3 protein collapse into an entry with the most common genes and DNA. The authors' filters were not applied to this entry. This sample holds about 640,000 distinct CDR3 sequences; roughly 53% were observed only once. The ten largest clones take up roughly 34% of the sample.

Systemically healthy Caucasian individuals from Russia, 35 to 50 in total and aged about 6 to 90 years, were included as donors. Approximately 11 milliliters of peripheral blood were drawn from each donor into EDTA-treated Vacutainer tubes. PBMCs were isolated by Ficoll-Paque density-gradient centrifugation, with at least 7 million obtained per sample. Total RNA was extracted from PBMCs with Trizol reagent, with at least 5 micrograms obtained per sample. The percentages of naive CD45RAhigh/CD27high T cells were determined by flow cytometry on a PBMC aliquot from every donor. This TCR derives from a man in his sixties in good health. The V gene is TRBV29-1 and the J gene is TRBJ2-3; 12 central bases correspond to TRBD2. The sequencing sample was made of blood. The CDR3 reads as follows: CSGETSGGADTQYF. DNA sequence: TGCAGCGGGGAGACTAGCGGGGGTGCAGATACGCAGTATTTT.